These T cell receptor beta chains were read from a single sample in a study of shared clonotypes between healthy human individuals. Here immunoSEQ multiplex PCR was the method, and the copy in TCRdb shows in-frame clones only, minus some. This sample has some 470,000 clones, with roughly four fifths found just once. Sequencing was performed on PBMCs. All receptors derive from a middle-aged woman in good health. Some clones in this sample may be carry-over from other donors' samples. CDR3s include the opening cysteine and the closing phenylalanine or tryptophan. D genes are given only for firm matches. Some rows have no size entry. The others give once, few or many, or a class for an expanded clone.

clone size: NA; D gene: NA; V gene: TRBV30; J gene: TRBJ2-3; CDR3 DNA: TGTGCCTCCAACAGGCTCCTGGGCACAGATACGCAGTATTTT; CDR3 protein: CASNRLLGTDTQYF
clone size: NA; D gene: NA; V gene: TRBV27; J gene: TRBJ2-1; CDR3 DNA: TGTGCCAGCAGAGCGGGCCGTTCGAGCTCCTACAATGAGCAGTTCTTC; CDR3 protein: CASRAGRSSSYNEQFF
clone size: NA; D gene: TRBD1; V gene: TRBV5-1; J gene: TRBJ1-1; CDR3 DNA: TGCGCCAGCAGTTCGGGACAGACGAACACTGAAGCTTTCTTT; CDR3 protein: CASSSGQTNTEAFF
clone size: NA; D gene: TRBD2; V gene: TRBV18; J gene: TRBJ2-3; CDR3 DNA: TGTGCCAGCTCAGGACTAGCGGGAGGAGATACGCAGTATTTT; CDR3 protein: CASSGLAGGDTQYF
clone size: NA; D gene: TRBD1; V gene: TRBV18; J gene: TRBJ1-1; CDR3 DNA: TGTGCCAGCTCACCAGCCGGGACAGGGAATGGGGACACTGAAGCTTTCTTT; CDR3 protein: CASSPAGTGNGDTEAFF
clone size: NA; D gene: TRBD1; V gene: TRBV15; J gene: TRBJ1-4; CDR3 DNA: TGTGCCACCAGCGACCCGGGACAGGGGGGAGTTAGGGAAAAACTGTTTTTT; CDR3 protein: CATSDPGQGGVREKLFF
clone size: NA; D gene: NA; V gene: TRBV9; J gene: TRBJ2-7; CDR3 DNA: TGTGCCAGCAGCGTAGAAGGTGGGGAGCAGTACTTC; CDR3 protein: CASSVEGGEQYF
clone size: NA; D gene: TRBD2; V gene: TRBV6-4; J gene: TRBJ2-3; CDR3 DNA: TGTGCCAGCAGTCACGGAGCGGGAGGCGCCGATACGCAGTATTTT; CDR3 protein: CASSHGAGGADTQYF
clone size: many; D gene: NA; V gene: TRBV5-5; J gene: TRBJ1-1; CDR3 DNA: TGTGCCAGCAGCTTGGCCGGCAGGGACACTGAAGCTTTCTTT; CDR3 protein: CASSLAGRDTEAFF
clone size: few; D gene: NA; V gene: TRBV4-2; J gene: TRBJ1-4; CDR3 DNA: TGTGCCAGCAGCCTTGGCAGCCGATCAATGATATTAGAAAAACTGTTTTTT; CDR3 protein: CASSLGSRSMILEKLFF
clone size: NA; D gene: NA; V gene: TRBV4-2; J gene: TRBJ2-7; CDR3 DNA: TGTGCCAGCAGCCAAGAGACGTGGGACTACGAGCAGTACTTC; CDR3 protein: CASSQETWDYEQYF
clone size: NA; D gene: NA; V gene: TRBV29-1; J gene: TRBJ2-1; CDR3 DNA: TGCAGCGTCGCGGGACAGAAGTACAATGAGCAGTTCTTC; CDR3 protein: CSVAGQKYNEQFF
clone size: NA; D gene: NA; V gene: TRBV28; J gene: TRBJ1-5; CDR3 DNA: TGTGCCAGCAGTTTATCCCTATCCCCCCAGCATTTT; CDR3 protein: CASSLSLSPQHF
clone size: NA; D gene: NA; V gene: TRBV5-4; J gene: TRBJ2-7; CDR3 DNA: TGTGCCAGCAGCTCCGGACAGGGAGGGTCCTACGAGCAGTACTTC; CDR3 protein: CASSSGQGGSYEQYF
clone size: NA; D gene: NA; V gene: TRBV7-2; J gene: TRBJ2-2; CDR3 DNA: TGTGCCAGCAGCTCCCACCGCTCGCGGAACACCGGGGAGCTGTTTTTT; CDR3 protein: CASSSHRSRNTGELFF
clone size: NA; D gene: TRBD1; V gene: TRBV18; J gene: TRBJ2-2; CDR3 DNA: TGTGCCAGCTCACCTGGCCCGGGACAGGGAAACACCGGGGAGCTGTTTTTT; CDR3 protein: CASSPGPGQGNTGELFF
clone size: NA; D gene: TRBD1; V gene: TRBV5-4; J gene: TRBJ2-2; CDR3 DNA: TGTGCCAGCAGCTTAGCAGGGGGCGCGAACACCGGGGAGCTGTTTTTT; CDR3 protein: CASSLAGGANTGELFF
clone size: NA; D gene: NA; V gene: TRBV27; J gene: TRBJ2-3; CDR3 DNA: TGTGCCAGCAGTTACATCATGGGAGATACGCAGTATTTT; CDR3 protein: CASSYIMGDTQYF
clone size: NA; D gene: NA; V gene: TRBV4-2; J gene: TRBJ2-1; CDR3 DNA: TGTGCCAGCAGCCAAGTAGGGGGAAACACCTACAATGAGCAGTTCTTC; CDR3 protein: CASSQVGGNTYNEQFF
clone size: once; D gene: TRBD1; V gene: TRBV7-2; J gene: TRBJ2-7; CDR3 DNA: TGTGCCAGCAGCGGACGGGACAGGCTTACCTACGAGCAGTACTTC; CDR3 protein: CASSGRDRLTYEQYF
clone size: NA; D gene: NA; V gene: TRBV5-8; J gene: TRBJ2-3; CDR3 DNA: TGTGCCAGCAGCCAAGCGGGCGCAGATACGCAGTATTTT; CDR3 protein: CASSQAGADTQYF
clone size: NA; D gene: TRBD2; V gene: TRBV11-2; J gene: TRBJ2-1; CDR3 DNA: TGTGCCAGCAGCTTATCCCTCCCCGGGGCGGGAGTGCTCGCTGAGCAGTTCTTC; CDR3 protein: CASSLSLPGAGVLAEQFF
clone size: once; D gene: TRBD1; V gene: TRBV19; J gene: TRBJ2-2; CDR3 DNA: TGTGCCAGTAGTATTCTCCCGGGACAGGGGCCCGGGGAGCTGTTTTTT; CDR3 protein: CASSILPGQGPGELFF
clone size: NA; D gene: NA; V gene: TRBV7-8; J gene: TRBJ1-5; CDR3 DNA: TGTGCCAGCAGCTTACGGGGGAGCAATCAGCCCCAGCATTTT; CDR3 protein: CASSLRGSNQPQHF
clone size: NA; D gene: NA; V gene: TRBV10-3; J gene: TRBJ2-7; CDR3 DNA: TGTGCCATCAGTGAATACGGCGTTGATGAGCAGTACTTC; CDR3 protein: CAISEYGVDEQYF
clone size: NA; D gene: TRBD1; V gene: TRBV19; J gene: TRBJ1-5; CDR3 DNA: TGTGCCAGTAGTGTCGGACAGGGGAGCAATCAGCCCCAGCATTTT; CDR3 protein: CASSVGQGSNQPQHF